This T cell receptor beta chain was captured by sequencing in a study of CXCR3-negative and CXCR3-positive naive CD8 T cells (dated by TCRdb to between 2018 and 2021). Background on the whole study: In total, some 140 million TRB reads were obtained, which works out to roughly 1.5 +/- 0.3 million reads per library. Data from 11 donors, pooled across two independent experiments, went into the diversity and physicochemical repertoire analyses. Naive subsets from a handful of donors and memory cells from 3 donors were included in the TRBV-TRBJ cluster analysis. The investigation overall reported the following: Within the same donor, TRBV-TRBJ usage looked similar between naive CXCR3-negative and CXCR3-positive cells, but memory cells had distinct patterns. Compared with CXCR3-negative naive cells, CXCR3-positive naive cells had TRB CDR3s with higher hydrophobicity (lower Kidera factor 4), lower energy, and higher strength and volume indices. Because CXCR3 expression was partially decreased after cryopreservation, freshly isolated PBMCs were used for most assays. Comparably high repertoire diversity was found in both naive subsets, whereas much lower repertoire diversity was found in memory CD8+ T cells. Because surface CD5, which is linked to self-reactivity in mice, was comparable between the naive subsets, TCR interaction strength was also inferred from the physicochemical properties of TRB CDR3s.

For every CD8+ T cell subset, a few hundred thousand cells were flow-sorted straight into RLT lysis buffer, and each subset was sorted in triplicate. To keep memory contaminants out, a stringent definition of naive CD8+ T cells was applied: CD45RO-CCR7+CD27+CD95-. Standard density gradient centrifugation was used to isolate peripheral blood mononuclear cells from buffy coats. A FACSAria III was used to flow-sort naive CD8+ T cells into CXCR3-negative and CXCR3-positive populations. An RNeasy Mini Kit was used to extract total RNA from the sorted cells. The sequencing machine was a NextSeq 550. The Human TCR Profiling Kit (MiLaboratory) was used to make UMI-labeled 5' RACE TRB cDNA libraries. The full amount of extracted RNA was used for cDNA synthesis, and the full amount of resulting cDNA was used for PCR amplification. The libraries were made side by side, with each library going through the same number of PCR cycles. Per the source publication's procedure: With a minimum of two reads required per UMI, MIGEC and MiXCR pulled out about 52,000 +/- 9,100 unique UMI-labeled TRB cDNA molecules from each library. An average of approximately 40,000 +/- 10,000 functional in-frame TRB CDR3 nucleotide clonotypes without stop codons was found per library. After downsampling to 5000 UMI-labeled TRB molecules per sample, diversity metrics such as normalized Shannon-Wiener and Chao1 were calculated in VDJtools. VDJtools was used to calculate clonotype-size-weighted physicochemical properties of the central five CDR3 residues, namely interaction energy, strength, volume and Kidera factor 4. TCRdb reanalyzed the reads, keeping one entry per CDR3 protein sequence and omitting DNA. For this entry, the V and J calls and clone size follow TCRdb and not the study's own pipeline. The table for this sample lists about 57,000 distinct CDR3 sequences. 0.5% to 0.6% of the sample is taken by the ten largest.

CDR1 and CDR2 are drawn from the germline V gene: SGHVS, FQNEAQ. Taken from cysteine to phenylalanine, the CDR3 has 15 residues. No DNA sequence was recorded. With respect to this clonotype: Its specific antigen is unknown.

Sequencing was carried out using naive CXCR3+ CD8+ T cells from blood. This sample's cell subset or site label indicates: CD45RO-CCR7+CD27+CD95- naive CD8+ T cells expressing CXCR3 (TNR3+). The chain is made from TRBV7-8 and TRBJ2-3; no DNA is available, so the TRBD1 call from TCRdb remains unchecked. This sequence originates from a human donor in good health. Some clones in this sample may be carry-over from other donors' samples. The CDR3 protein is CASSVNPPGTDTQYF.